This T cell receptor beta chain derives from a study of blood T cells in healthy people across ages. Study details: T cells yielded about one barcoded beta molecule per two cells through template switching.

The germline V gene encodes CDR1 WSHSY and CDR2 SAAADI. V lost 11 bases to trimming and J lost 2 bases; unmatched junction nucleotides: 6. The CDR3 sequence is 13 residues long. In its sample, this clonotype was seen a few times. For the second PCR, which ran for about 7 to 11 cycles, a sample-barcoded 5' primer and a J-beta primer mix were used. A single record per CDR3 protein comes from TCRdb applying MiXCR to the 5' RACE reads. The data contain roughly 730,000 distinct CDR3 sequences, roughly three fifths of them singletons. The clonotype comes from a man between 40 and 49 years old in good health. Sequencing input: blood. J is TRBJ2-1 and V is TRBV10-2, with 7 bases aligning to TRBD1. In nucleotides, the CDR3 is TGCGCCGGGCGACAGGGTGCCTACAATGAGCAGTTCTTC. This gives the protein CAGRQGAYNEQFF.